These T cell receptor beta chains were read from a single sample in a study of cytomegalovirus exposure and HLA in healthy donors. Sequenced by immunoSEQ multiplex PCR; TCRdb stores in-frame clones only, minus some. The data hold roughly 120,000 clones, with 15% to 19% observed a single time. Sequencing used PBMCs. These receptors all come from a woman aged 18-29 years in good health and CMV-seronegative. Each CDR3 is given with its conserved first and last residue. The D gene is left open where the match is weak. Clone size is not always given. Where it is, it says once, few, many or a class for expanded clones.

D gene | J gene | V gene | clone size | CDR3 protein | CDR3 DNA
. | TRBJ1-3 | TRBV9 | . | CASSVFSQGNTIYF | TGTGCCAGCAGCGTATTTTCACAGGGAAACACCATATATTTT
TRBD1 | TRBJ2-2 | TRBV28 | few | CASSLAGTGGLGELFF | TGTGCCAGCAGTTTAGCCGGGACAGGGGGCCTCGGGGAGCTGTTTTTT
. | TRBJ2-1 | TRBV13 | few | CASTPTKWLGGATYNEQFF | TGTGCCAGCACTCCTACTAAATGGCTAGGGGGGGCTACCTACAATGAGCAGTTCTTC
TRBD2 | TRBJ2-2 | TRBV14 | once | CASSQSQGTSGTTGELFF | TGTGCCAGCAGCCAGTCGCAAGGGACTAGCGGGACCACCGGGGAGCTGTTTTTT
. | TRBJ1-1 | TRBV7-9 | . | CASSQETDNTEAFF | TGTGCCAGCAGCCAAGAGACAGATAACACTGAAGCTTTCTTT
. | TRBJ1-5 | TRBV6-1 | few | CASTLPDLTQPQHF | TGTGCCAGCACCCTCCCGGACTTGACTCAGCCCCAGCATTTT
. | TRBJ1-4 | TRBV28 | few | CASSYTSGTTNEKLFF | TGTGCCAGCAGTTACACATCAGGGACAACTAATGAAAAACTGTTTTTT
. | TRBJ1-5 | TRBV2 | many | CASSGALGPQHF | TGTGCCAGCTCCGGAGCTTTGGGGCCCCAGCATTTT
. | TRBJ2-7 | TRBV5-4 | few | CASSTSGQVVEQYF | TGTGCCAGCAGCACCTCGGGACAAGTCGTCGAGCAGTACTTC
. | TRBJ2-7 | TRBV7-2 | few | CASSPWGQGPYEQYF | TGTGCCAGCAGCCCCTGGGGGCAGGGCCCCTACGAGCAGTACTTC
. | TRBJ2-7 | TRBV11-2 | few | CASSLGGGEQYF | TGTGCCAGCAGCTTAGGAGGGGGCGAGCAGTACTTC
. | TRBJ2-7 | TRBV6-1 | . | CASSALGGISAYEQYF | TGTGCCAGCAGTGCATTGGGCGGGATATCCGCCTACGAGCAGTACTTC
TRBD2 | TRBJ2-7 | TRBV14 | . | CASSQDLAGALEQYF | TGTGCCAGCAGCCAAGATCTAGCGGGAGCGCTCGAGCAGTACTTC
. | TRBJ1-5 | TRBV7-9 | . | CASSREGGIGNQPQHF | TGTGCCAGCAGCAGAGAGGGTGGCATAGGCAATCAGCCCCAGCATTTT
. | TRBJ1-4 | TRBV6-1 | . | CASSERPTVAGEKLFF | TGTGCCAGCAGTGAACGCCCGACAGTCGCAGGCGAAAAACTGTTTTTT
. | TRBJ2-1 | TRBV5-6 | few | CASSAPGTGSYNEQFF | TGTGCCAGCAGCGCCCCCGGGACTGGGTCCTACAATGAGCAGTTCTTC
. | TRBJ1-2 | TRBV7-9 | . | CASSLGLYRGYGYTF | TGTGCCAGCAGCTTAGGGTTATATCGAGGATATGGCTACACCTTC
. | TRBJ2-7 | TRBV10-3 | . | CAISSGGSSYEQYF | TGTGCCATCAGTTCAGGGGGGTCCTCCTACGAGCAGTACTTC
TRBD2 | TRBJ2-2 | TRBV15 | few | CATSREIPSGGPGELFF | TGTGCCACCAGCAGAGAGATTCCTAGCGGGGGCCCCGGGGAGCTGTTTTTT
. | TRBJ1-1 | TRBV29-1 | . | CSVSRWGDTEAFF | TGCAGCGTGTCCAGGTGGGGGGACACTGAAGCTTTCTTT
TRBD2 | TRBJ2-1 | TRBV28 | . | CASGLAGSNNEQFF | TGTGCCAGCGGACTAGCGGGTAGCAACAATGAGCAGTTCTTC
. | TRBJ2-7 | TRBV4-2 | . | CASSPPGVLFEQYF | TGTGCCAGCAGCCCCCCCGGGGTTCTATTCGAGCAGTACTTC
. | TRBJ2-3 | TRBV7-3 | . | CASSLVFSTDTQYF | TGTGCCAGCAGCTTAGTATTTAGCACAGATACGCAGTATTTT
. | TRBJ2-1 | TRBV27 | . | CASSLLQGYYNEQFF | TGTGCCAGCAGTTTATTGCAGGGATATTACAATGAGCAGTTCTTC
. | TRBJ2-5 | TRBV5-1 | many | CASSLGRTQETQYF | TGCGCCAGCAGCTTGGGCAGGACACAAGAGACCCAGTACTTC
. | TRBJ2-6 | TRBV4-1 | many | CASSQDSSGANVLTF | TGCGCCAGCAGCCAAGACAGCTCTGGGGCCAACGTCCTGACTTTC
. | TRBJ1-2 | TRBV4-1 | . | CASSQDRVSQDGYTF | TGCGCCAGCAGCCAAGATAGAGTCAGCCAGGATGGCTACACCTTC
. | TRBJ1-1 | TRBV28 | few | CASSPETMNTEAFF | TGTGCCAGCAGTCCCGAGACTATGAACACTGAAGCTTTCTTT
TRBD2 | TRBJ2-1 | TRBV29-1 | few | CSVPGLAGGPVQFF | TGCAGCGTCCCCGGACTAGCGGGGGGGCCCGTGCAGTTCTTC
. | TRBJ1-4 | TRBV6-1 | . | CASIEGRVGEKLFF | TGTGCCAGCATCGAGGGCCGGGTTGGGGAAAAACTGTTTTTT
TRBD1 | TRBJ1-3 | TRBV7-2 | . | CASSADRGRGNTIYF | TGTGCCAGCAGCGCCGACAGGGGGCGAGGAAACACCATATATTTT
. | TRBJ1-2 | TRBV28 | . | CASRFAGYGYTF | TGTGCCAGCAGGTTCGCCGGCTATGGCTACACCTTC
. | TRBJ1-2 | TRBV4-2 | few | CASSQDGDFGTNLYGYTF | TGTGCCAGCAGCCAAGATGGAGACTTCGGCACAAACCTCTATGGCTACACCTTC
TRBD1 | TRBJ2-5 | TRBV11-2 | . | CASSSNRGPETQYF | TGTGCCAGCAGCTCCAACAGGGGGCCGGAGACCCAGTACTTC
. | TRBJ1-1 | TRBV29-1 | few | CSVATGPSGTEAFF | TGCAGCGTTGCGACAGGACCCTCCGGGACTGAAGCTTTCTTT
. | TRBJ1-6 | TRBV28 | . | CASSTGSPLHF | TGTGCCAGCAGTACGGGTTCACCCCTCCACTTT
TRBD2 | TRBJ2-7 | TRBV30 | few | CAWSTGGGKKQYF | TGTGCCTGGAGTACCGGGGGGGGGAAGAAGCAGTACTTC
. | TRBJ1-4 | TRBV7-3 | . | CASSLGRGINEKLFF | TGTGCCAGCAGCTTAGGTCGGGGGATTAATGAAAAACTGTTTTTT
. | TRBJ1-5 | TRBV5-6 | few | CASSPRGNQPQHF | TGTGCCAGCAGCCCCAGGGGCAATCAGCCCCAGCATTTT
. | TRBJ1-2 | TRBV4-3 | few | CASSQEGTRSRGYTF | TGCGCCAGCAGCCAAGAGGGGACACGTTCCAGAGGCTACACCTTC
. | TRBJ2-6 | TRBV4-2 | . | CASSHVNGGSGANVLTF | TGTGCCAGCAGCCACGTAAACGGGGGCTCTGGGGCCAACGTCCTGACTTTC
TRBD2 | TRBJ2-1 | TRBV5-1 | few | CASSLASGGTNFYNEQFF | TGCGCCAGCAGCTTGGCTAGCGGGGGAACCAATTTCTACAATGAGCAGTTCTTC
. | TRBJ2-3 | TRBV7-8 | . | CASSSLRKWTKDTQYF | TGTGCCAGCAGCTCCCTTAGGAAGTGGACTAAAGATACGCAGTATTTT
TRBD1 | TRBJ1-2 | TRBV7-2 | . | CASSLTGDGYTF | TGTGCCAGCAGCCTCACAGGGGATGGCTACACCTTC
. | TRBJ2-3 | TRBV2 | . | CASNSGSDTQYF | TGTGCCAGCAACAGTGGGTCAGATACGCAGTATTTT
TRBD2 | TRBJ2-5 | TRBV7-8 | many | CASSLARLAGGRKETQYF | TGTGCCAGCAGCTTAGCGCGTCTAGCGGGAGGGAGGAAAGAGACCCAGTACTTC
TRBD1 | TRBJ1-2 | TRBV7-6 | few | CASSGGTEYGYTF | TGTGCCAGCAGCGGAGGGACAGAGTATGGCTACACCTTC
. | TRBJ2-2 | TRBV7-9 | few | CASSLMGAANTGELFF | TGTGCCAGCAGCTTAATGGGGGCCGCGAACACCGGGGAGCTGTTTTTT
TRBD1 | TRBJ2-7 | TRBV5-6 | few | CASSLGQGAVEQYF | TGTGCCAGCAGCTTGGGTCAGGGGGCTGTCGAGCAGTACTTC
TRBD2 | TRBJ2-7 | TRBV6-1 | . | CASTPAGGDEQYF | TGTGCCAGCACCCCCGCCGGGGGGGACGAGCAGTACTTC
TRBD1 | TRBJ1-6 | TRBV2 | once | CASSRDRGGVNSPLHF | TGTGCCAGCAGCCGGGACAGGGGAGGGGTGAATTCACCCCTCCACTTT
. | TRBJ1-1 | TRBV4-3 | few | CASSQARLHTEAFF | TGCGCCAGCAGCCAAGCCCGACTGCACACTGAAGCTTTCTTT
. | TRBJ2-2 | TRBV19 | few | CASSFSENTGELFF | TGTGCCAGTAGTTTTAGCGAGAACACCGGGGAGCTGTTTTTT
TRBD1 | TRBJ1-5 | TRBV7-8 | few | CASSLVKQQGYQPQHF | TGTGCCAGCAGCTTAGTGAAACAACAGGGGTATCAGCCCCAGCATTTT
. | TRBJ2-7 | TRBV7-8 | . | CASSLEGDEQYF | TGTGCCAGCAGCTTAGAAGGGGACGAGCAGTACTTC
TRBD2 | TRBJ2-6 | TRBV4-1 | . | CASSQDNAGAGANVLTF | TGCGCCAGCAGCCAAGATAACGCGGGGGCTGGGGCCAACGTCCTGACTTTC
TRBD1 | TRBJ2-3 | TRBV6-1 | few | CASSGRTGYTDTQYF | TGTGCCAGCAGTGGCCGGACAGGTTACACAGATACGCAGTATTTT
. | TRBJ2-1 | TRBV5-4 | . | CASRPARSYNEQFF | TGTGCCAGCAGACCAGCTAGGTCCTACAATGAGCAGTTCTTC